This T cell receptor (beta chain) was found in a study of blood T cell repertoires in COVID-19. Background on the study: Italy, Spain and the United States were the sources of the convalescent and acute COVID-19 samples.

The method was immunoSEQ multiplex PCR; TCRdb's version includes in-frame clones alone and lacks a portion of them. The sample gives over 200,000 clones, around 83% of which show up once; 5% to 6% is in the top ten. Sequences were obtained from peripheral blood. This receptor was taken from a man older than 75 with acute or convalescent COVID-19.

Here the CDR3 reads CAWSVLSLTDTQYF. As DNA, the CDR3 is TGTGCCTGGAGTGTATTGTCTCTCACAGATACGCAGTATTTT. The chain couples TRBV30 to TRBJ2-3; D is uncertain. CDR3 length equals 14 residues. CDR1 and CDR2 (germline): GTSNPN, SVGIG (reference sequence). The V gene lost 0 bases and the J gene lost 2 bases, with 9 bases spanning the gap.